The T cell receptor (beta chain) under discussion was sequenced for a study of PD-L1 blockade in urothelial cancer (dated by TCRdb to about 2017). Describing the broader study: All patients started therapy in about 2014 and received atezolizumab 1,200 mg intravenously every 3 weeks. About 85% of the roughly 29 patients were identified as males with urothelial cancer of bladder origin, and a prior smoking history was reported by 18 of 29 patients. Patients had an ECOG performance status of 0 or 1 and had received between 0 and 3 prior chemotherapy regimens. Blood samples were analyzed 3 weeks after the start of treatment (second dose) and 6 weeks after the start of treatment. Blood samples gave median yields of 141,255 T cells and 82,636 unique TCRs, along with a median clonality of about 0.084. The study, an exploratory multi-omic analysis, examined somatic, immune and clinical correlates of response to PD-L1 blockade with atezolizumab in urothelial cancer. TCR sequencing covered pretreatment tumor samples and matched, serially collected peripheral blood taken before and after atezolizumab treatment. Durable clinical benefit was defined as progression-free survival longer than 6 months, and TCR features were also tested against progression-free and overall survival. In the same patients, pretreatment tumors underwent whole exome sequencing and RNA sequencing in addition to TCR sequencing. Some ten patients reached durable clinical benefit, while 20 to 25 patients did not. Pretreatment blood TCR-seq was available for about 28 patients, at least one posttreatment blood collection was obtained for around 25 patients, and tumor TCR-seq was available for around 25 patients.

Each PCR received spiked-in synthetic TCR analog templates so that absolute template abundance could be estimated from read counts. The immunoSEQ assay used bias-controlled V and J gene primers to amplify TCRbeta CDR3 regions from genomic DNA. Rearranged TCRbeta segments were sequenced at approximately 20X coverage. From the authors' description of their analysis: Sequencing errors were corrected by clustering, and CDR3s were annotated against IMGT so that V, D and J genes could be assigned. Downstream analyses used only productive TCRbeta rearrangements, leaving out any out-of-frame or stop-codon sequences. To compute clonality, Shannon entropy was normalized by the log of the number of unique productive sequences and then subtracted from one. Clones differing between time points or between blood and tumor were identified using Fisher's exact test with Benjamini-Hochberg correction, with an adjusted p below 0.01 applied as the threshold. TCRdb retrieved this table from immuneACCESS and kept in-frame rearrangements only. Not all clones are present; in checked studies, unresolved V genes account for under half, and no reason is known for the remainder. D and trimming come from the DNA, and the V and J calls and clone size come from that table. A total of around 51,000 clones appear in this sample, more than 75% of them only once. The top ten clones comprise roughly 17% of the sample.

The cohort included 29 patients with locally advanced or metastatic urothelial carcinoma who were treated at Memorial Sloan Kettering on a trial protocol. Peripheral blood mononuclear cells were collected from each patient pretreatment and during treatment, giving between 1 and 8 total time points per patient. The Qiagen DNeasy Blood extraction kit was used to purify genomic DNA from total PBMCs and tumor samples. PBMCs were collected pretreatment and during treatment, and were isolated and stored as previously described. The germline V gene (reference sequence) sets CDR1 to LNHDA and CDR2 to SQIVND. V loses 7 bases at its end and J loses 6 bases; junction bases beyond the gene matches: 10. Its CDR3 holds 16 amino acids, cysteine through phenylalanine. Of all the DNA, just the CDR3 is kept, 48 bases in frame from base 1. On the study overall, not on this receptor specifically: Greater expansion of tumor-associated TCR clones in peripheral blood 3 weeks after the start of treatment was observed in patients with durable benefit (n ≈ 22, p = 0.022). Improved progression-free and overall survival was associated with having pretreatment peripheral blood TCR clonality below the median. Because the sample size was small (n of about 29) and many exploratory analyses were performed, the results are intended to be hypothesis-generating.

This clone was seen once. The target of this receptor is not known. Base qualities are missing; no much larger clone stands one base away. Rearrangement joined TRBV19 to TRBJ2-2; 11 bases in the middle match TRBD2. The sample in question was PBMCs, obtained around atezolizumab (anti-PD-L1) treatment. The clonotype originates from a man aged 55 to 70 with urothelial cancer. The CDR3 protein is CASTDLSGRAAGELFF. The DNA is TGTGCCAGTACCGACCTTAGCGGGAGGGCCGCCGGGGAGCTGTTTTTT. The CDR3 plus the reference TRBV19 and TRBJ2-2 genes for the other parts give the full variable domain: DGGITQSPKYLFRKEGQNVTLSCEQNLNHDAMYWYRQDPGQGLRLIYYSQIVNDFQKGDIAEGYSVSREKKESFPLTVTSAQKNPTAFYLCASTDLSGRAAGELFFGEGSRLTVL.